What follows describes a single T cell receptor beta chain. It lacks a known antigen. No per-base quality is available; no much larger clone lies one base away. There are 13 amino acids in the CDR3, from cysteine to phenylalanine inclusive. Just the 39-base CDR3 DNA is kept, in frame starting at base 1. Sequences MDHEN (CDR1) and SYDVKM (CDR2) are obtained from the germline V gene. V and J are trimmed by 6 bases and 4 bases, and the gene matches miss 5 bases of the junction. This entry belongs to a study of Graves' ophthalmopathy and Graves' hyperthyroidism (dated by TCRdb to about 2018). Study-level background: Peripheral blood samples were taken at the time of initial diagnosis, before any treatment was given. The study used signatures of the TCR beta repertoire to tell Graves' ophthalmopathy apart from Graves' hyperthyroidism and to predict which patients would progress to ophthalmopathy. In total, some 140 blood samples were TCR-sequenced: around 42 ophthalmopathy, under 80 hyperthyroidism and about 17 hyperthyroidism-to-ophthalmopathy patients. To explore V-J signatures distinguishing ophthalmopathy from hyperthyroidism, a discovery set of 100 patients (roughly 44 ophthalmopathy, 57 stable hyperthyroidism) was enrolled. For independent validation, a separate cohort was made up of fewer than 20 hyperthyroidism patients plus 17 patients who later progressed from hyperthyroidism to ophthalmopathy. In five or six hyperthyroidism patients, the T-cell repertoires found in thyroid tissue were compared with those found in blood. Following sampling, methimazole starting at 30 mg daily was administered to hyperthyroidism patients, and high-dose intravenous methylprednisolone was administered to ophthalmopathy patients. The 100 discovery patients were randomly split 7:3 into training and test sets. What the research found in general, with its limitations: Ophthalmopathy was separated from stable hyperthyroidism by the 13-signature model with around 88% sensitivity and about 81% specificity in cross-validation and with 80%/75% in the test set. In validation, the model predicted ophthalmopathy progression with about 71% sensitivity and less than 80% specificity; 12 predicted patients were CT-confirmed with GO in a median of about 7.1 months. Among expanded thyroid clonotypes with frequency above 0.001, most also showed up in blood, which suggests that blood repertoires may reflect the thyroid immune response. No statistical method was used to set the sample size in advance, and the investigators knew which group each participant was assigned to.

For repertoire sequencing, TCR beta CDR3 regions were amplified from RNA transcripts. HTBI primers and the Qiagen OneStep RT-PCR kit were used in a first-round RT-PCR, which was followed by a second-round multiplex PCR, size selection and purification. Sequencing of the libraries was carried out on an Illumina HiSeq2000 in paired-end mode with 100 bp reads. The published analysis was carried out like this. SOAPnuke was used for read processing, and reads with adapters, uncalled bases, a mean Phred below 15, or no exact constant-primer or identifier match were discarded. High-quality paired reads were merged with COPE v1.2.5. Clonotypes were defined as unique nucleotide sequences and were aligned to IMGT TRB V, D and J references using MiTCR v1.1. Analysis was restricted to V-J combinations with a frequency above 0.0001, which covered roughly 99% of repertoires. For each V-J combination, a TCR clonal expansion and chaos score was defined as F50 clonal expansion divided by the chaos observed in the TCRdist matrix. Features were reduced by Welch's t-statistics and random forest to over 10 V-J combinations, which fed a naive Bayes classifier. Thyroid-blood repertoire similarity was quantified with the Morisita-Horn index. TCRdb trimmed the raw reads at Q25, called clones with MiXCR and kept productive beta chains. Merged by CDR3 protein, the rows form single entries marked with the most common genes and DNA. TCRdb's processing, not the authors' own work, is the source of the V and J calls. This sample lists roughly 160,000 distinct CDR3 sequences; less than 45% were detected once. 5.8% of the sample is held by the ten biggest clonotypes.

Patients with ophthalmopathy had moderately to severely active disease, with a Clinical Activity Score of 3 or more, a NOSPECS grade of 4 or more, and a disease duration of less than 3 months. Anyone with other autoimmune diseases, uncontrolled infections, pregnancy or lactation was excluded from the study. Clinical symptoms, serum thyroxine, TRAb, thyroid ultrasound and orbital computed tomography were used for diagnosis. PBMCs were isolated from more than 8 ml of fresh peripheral blood by Ficoll-Paque density gradient centrifugation. Total RNA was extracted with Trizol reagent and quality-checked on an Agilent 2100 Bioanalyzer.

The sequence joins TRBV28 to TRBJ2-5; 7 bases in between match TRBD2. This clonotype originated in a woman aged 40 to 49 with Graves' ophthalmopathy. Donor details come from another sample of the same person, matched by shared clones. The sequenced material came from peripheral blood. The DNA sequence is as follows: TGTGCCAGCAGGGGCGGGAGTCGAGAGACCCAGTACTTC. Its protein product is CASRGGSRETQYF.